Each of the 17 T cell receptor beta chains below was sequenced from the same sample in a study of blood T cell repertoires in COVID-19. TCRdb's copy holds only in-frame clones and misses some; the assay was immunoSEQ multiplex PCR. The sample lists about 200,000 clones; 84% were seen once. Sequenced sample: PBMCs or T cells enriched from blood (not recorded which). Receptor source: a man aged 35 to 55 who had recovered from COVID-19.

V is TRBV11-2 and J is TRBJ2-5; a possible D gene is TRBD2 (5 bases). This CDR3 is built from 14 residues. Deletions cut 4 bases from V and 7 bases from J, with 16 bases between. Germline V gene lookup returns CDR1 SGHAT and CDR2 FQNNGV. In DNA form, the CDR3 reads TGTGCCAGCAGCTCCGTTCGGAGCGAGGGGACCCAGTACTTC. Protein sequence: CASSSVRSEGTQYF. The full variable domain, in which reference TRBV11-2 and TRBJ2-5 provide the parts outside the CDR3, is EAGVAQSPRYKIIEKRQSVAFWCNPISGHATLYWYQQILGQGPKLLIQFQNNGVVDDSQLPKDRFSAERLKGVDSTLKIQPAKLEDSAVYLCASSSVRSEGTQYFGPGTRLLVL.

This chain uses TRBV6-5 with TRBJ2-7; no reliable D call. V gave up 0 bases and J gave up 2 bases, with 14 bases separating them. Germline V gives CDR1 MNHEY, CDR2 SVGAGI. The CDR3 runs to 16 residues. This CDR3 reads CASSYSTPLRTYEQYF. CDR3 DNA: TGTGCCAGCAGTTACTCGACTCCCTTACGGACCTACGAGCAGTACTTC.

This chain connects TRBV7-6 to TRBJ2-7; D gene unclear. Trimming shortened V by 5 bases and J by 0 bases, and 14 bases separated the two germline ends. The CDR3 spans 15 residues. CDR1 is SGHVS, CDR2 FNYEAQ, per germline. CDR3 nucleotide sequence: TGTGCCAGCAGCGTAGAGGAGAATCACTCCTACGAGCAGTACTTC. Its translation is CASSVEENHSYEQYF.

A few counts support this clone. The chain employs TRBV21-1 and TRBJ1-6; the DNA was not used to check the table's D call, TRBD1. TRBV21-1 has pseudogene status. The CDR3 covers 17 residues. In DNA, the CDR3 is TGTGCCAGCAGCAAAGGAGTCAGGGGCAGAGATAATTCACCCCTCCACTTT. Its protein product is CASSKGVRGRDNSPLHF.

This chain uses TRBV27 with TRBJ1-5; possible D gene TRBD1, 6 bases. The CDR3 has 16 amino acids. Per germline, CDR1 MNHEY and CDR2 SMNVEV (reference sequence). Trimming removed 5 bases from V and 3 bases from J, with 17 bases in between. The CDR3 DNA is TGTGCCAGCAGTACGCTCAGGGGCAAGTCCAATCAGCCCCAGCATTTT. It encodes CASSTLRGKSNQPQHF.

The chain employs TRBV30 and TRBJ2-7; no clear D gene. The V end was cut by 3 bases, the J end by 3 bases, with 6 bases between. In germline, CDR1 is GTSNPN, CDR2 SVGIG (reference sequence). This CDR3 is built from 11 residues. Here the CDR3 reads CAWSYSYEQYF. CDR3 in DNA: TGTGCCTGGAGCTACAGCTACGAGCAGTACTTC.

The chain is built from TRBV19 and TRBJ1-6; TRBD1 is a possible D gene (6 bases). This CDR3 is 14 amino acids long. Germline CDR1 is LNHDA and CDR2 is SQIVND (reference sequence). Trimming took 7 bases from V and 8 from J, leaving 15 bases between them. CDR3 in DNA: TGTGCCAGTACGTGGGGGCGAGGGCATTCACCCCTCCACTTT. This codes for CASTWGRGHSPLHF.

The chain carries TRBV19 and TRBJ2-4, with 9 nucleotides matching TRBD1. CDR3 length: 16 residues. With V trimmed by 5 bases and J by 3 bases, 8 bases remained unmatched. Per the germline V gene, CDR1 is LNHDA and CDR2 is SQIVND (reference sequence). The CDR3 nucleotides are TGTGCCAGTAGTCGCACAGGGGGCGTGGGCAAAAACATTCAGTACTTC. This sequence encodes CASSRTGGVGKNIQYF. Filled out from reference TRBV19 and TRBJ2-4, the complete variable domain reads DGGITQSPKYLFRKEGQNVTLSCEQNLNHDAMYWYRQDPGQGLRLIYYSQIVNDFQKGDIAEGYSVSREKKESFPLTVTSAQKNPTAFYLCASSRTGGVGKNIQYFGAGTRLSVL.

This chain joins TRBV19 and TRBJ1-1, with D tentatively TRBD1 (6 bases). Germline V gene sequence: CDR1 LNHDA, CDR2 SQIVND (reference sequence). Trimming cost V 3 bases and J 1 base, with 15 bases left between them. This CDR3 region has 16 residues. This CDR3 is CASSIIYRATNTEAFF. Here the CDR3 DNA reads TGTGCCAGTAGTATTATTTACAGGGCGACGAACACTGAAGCTTTCTTT.

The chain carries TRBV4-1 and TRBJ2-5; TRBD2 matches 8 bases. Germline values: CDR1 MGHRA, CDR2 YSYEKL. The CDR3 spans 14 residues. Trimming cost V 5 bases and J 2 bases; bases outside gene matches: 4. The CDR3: CASSSIAGQETQYF. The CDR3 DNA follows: TGCGCCAGCAGCTCCATAGCGGGGCAAGAGACCCAGTACTTC.

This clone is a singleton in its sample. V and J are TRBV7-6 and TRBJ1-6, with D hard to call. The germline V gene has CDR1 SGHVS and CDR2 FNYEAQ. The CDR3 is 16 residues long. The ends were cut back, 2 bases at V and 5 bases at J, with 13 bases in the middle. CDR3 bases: TGTGCCAGCAGCTTATTCTCGGCGGTAGATAATTCACCCCTCCACTTT. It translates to CASSLFSAVDNSPLHF.

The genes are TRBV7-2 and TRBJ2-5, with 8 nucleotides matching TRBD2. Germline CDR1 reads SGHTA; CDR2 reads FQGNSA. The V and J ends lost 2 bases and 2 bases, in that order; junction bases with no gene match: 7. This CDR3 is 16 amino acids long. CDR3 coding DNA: TGTGCCAGCAGCTTACTGGGCGGGGGGACTCAAGAGACCCAGTACTTC. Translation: CASSLLGGGTQETQYF. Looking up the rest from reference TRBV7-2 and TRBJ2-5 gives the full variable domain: GAGVSQSPSNKVTEKGKDVELRCDPISGHTALYWYRQSLGQGLEFLIYFQGNSAPDKSGLPSDRFSAERTGGSVSTLTIQRTQQEDSAVYLCASSLLGGGTQETQYFGPGTRLLVL.

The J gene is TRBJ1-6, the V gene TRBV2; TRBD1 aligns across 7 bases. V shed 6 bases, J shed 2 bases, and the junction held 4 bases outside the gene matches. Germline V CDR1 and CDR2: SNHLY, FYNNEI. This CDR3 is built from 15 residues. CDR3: CASRGGQTYNSPLHF. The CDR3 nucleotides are TGTGCCAGCAGGGGGGGACAGACCTATAATTCACCCCTCCACTTT.

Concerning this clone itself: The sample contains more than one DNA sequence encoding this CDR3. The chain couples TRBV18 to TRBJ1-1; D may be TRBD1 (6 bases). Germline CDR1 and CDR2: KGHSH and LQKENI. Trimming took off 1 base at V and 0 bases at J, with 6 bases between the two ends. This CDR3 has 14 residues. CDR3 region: CASSPQGVNTEAFF. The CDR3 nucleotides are TGTGCCAGCTCACCACAGGGGGTGAACACTGAAGCTTTCTTT.

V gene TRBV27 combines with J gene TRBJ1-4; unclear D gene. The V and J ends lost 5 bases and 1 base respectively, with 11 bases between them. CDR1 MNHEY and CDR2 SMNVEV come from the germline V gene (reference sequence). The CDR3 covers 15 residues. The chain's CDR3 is CASSERAGTNEKLFF. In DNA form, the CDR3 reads TGTGCCAGCAGTGAGCGGGCAGGAACTAATGAAAAACTGTTTTTT.

CDR3: CASSLGNRGMSTYEQYF. CDR3 sequence (DNA): TGTGCCAGCAGCTTAGGAAACAGGGGTATGTCCACCTACGAGCAGTACTTC. This sequence joins TRBV11-2 and TRBJ2-7, with TRBD1 matching 7 bases. The CDR3 extends over 17 amino acids. V dropped 1 base and J dropped 2; count of bases not matched to a gene: 11. Germline V gene lookup returns CDR1 SGHAT and CDR2 FQNNGV.

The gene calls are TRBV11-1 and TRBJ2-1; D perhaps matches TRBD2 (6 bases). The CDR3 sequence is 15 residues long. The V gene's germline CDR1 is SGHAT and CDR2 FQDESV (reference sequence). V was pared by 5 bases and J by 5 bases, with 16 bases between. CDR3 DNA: TGTGCCAGCAGCCCTCAGGGACGGGGGAACAATGAGCAGTTCTTC. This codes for CASSPQGRGNNEQFF.